Below are 23 T cell receptor beta chains sequenced from a single sample in a study of cytomegalovirus exposure and HLA in healthy donors. Data came from immunoSEQ multiplex PCR; TCRdb stores just in-frame clones and leaves some out. The data contain roughly 140,000 clones, approximately 93% of them singletons. Sequences were obtained from PBMCs. These receptors were collected from a man younger than 35 in good health and CMV-seronegative.

The CDR3: CSVADRENTGELFF. The CDR3 region has the DNA TGCAGCGTAGCCGACAGGGAGAACACCGGGGAGCTGTTTTTT. The V gene is TRBV29-1, the J gene TRBJ2-2, with 7 bases identical to TRBD1. The germline V gene encodes CDR1 SQVTM and CDR2 ANQGSEA. Trimming removed 6 bases from V and 1 base from J; junction bases left unmatched: 5. The length of the CDR3 is 14 residues.

The genes are TRBV4-1 and TRBJ1-4, with D possibly TRBD1 on 5 matching bases. V gave up 4 bases and J gave up 2 bases, with 14 bases separating them. The CDR3 runs 16 residues. The germline V gene encodes CDR1 MGHRA and CDR2 YSYEKL. CDR3 nucleotide sequence: TGCGCCAGCAGCCGCCTACCCCGACAGACTAATGAAAAACTGTTTTTT. As protein: CASSRLPRQTNEKLFF.

The chain employs TRBV5-1 and TRBJ2-2, with 14 positions matching TRBD2. The CDR3 runs to 16 residues. V shed 4 bases and J 6 bases; nucleotides not matched to a gene: 5. Germline V lookup: CDR1 SGHRS, CDR2 YFSETQ. CDR3 coding DNA: TGCGCCAGCAGCACCGGGACTAGCGGGGGACCCGGGGAGCTGTTTTTT. Protein sequence: CASSTGTSGGPGELFF.

The chain carries TRBV6-5 and TRBJ1-1; perhaps TRBD1 as D (6 bases). Per the germline V gene, CDR1 is MNHEY and CDR2 is SVGAGI. V shed 6 bases and J shed 2 bases, with 13 bases lying between them. CDR3 length: 14 amino acids. The CDR3 loop reads CASSQQGLNTEAFF. CDR3 nucleotides: TGTGCCAGCAGCCAACAGGGTCTTAACACTGAAGCTTTCTTT.

The V and J genes are TRBV19 and TRBJ2-3, with 9 nucleotides matching TRBD2. This CDR3 spans 16 amino acids. Germline-derived CDR1 and CDR2 are LNHDA and SQIVND (reference sequence). Unmatched junction bases numbered 11, after V lost 3 bases and J lost 7 bases. Here the CDR3 DNA reads TGTGCCAGTAGTATGGGCGGGACTAGCCCCGAACATACGCAGTATTTT. Translated: CASSMGGTSPEHTQYF.

The chain is built from TRBV5-6 and TRBJ2-3; 11 positions agree with TRBD2. This CDR3 comprises 18 residues. After removal of 1 base from V and 0 bases from J, the junction contained 7 bases not matched to a gene. Germline V CDR1 and CDR2: SGHDT, YYEEEE. Written as DNA, the CDR3 is TGTGCCAGCAGCTTGTCCGCCGGGACTAGCGGTAGCACAGATACGCAGTATTTT. Translation: CASSLSAGTSGSTDTQYF.

This chain uses TRBV5-1 with TRBJ1-3; D unclear. Germline-derived CDR1 and CDR2 are SGHRS and YFSETQ. V was cut by 5 bases and J by 0 bases, with 9 bases left in between. This CDR3 comprises 14 residues. The CDR3 protein is CASRPGFSGNTIYF. CDR3 sequence (DNA): TGCGCCAGCAGGCCAGGCTTCTCTGGAAACACCATATATTTT. The variable domain in full, completed from reference TRBV5-1 and TRBJ1-3, reads KAGVTQTPRYLIKTRGQQVTLSCSPISGHRSVSWYQQTPGQGLQFLFEYFSETQRNKGNFPGRFSGRQFSNSRSEMNVSTLELGDSALYLCASRPGFSGNTIYFGEGSWLTVV.

The chain couples TRBV2 to TRBJ1-2, with D tentatively TRBD1 (6 bases). The germline V gene encodes CDR1 SNHLY and CDR2 FYNNEI. V was pared by 1 base and J by 0 bases, with 6 bases between. This CDR3 comprises 14 residues. The CDR3 region is CASSEEGANYGYTF. The CDR3 nucleotides are TGTGCCAGCAGTGAAGAGGGGGCTAACTATGGCTACACCTTC.

There are a few counts of this clone. The V call is TRBV18, the J call TRBJ2-7; 7 bases align to TRBD2. The CDR3 consists of 14 residues. Germline V gene data show CDR1 as KGHSH and CDR2 as LQKENI. V lost 1 base to trimming and J lost 2 bases; unmatched junction nucleotides: 2. CDR3 in DNA: TGTGCCAGCTCACCACGAGCGGGACCCTACGAGCAGTACGTC. It translates to CASSPRAGPYEQYV.

This chain joins TRBV6-6 and TRBJ2-1, with 7 bases fitting TRBD1. V shed 2 bases, J shed 4 bases, and the junction held 5 bases outside the gene matches. The CDR3 is 15 residues long. CDR1 is MNHNY and CDR2 is SVGAGI in the germline V gene (reference sequence). The chain's CDR3 is CASSYRQGVYNEQFF. Written as DNA, the CDR3 is TGTGCCAGCAGTTACCGACAGGGAGTATACAATGAGCAGTTCTTC.

The chain uses TRBV7-9 and TRBJ1-1; 9 bases agree with TRBD1. The germline CDR1 and CDR2 sequences are SEHNR and FQNEAQ (reference sequence). After removal of 5 bases from V and 5 bases from J, the junction contained 9 bases not matched to a gene. The CDR3 totals 15 residues. This CDR3 reads CASSPRTGVYTEAFF. The CDR3 DNA is TGTGCCAGCAGCCCTCGGACAGGGGTATATACTGAAGCTTTCTTT.

The rearrangement links TRBV9 to TRBJ1-2; the D gene is possibly TRBD1 (6 bases). Germline CDR1 SGDLS, CDR2 YYNGEE. The CDR3 runs 12 residues. Deletions cut 4 bases from V and 7 bases from J, with 11 bases between. CDR3 sequence: CASSQGGSGYTF. Here the CDR3 DNA reads TGTGCCAGCAGCCAAGGGGGTTCTGGCTACACCTTC. Supplemented by reference TRBV9 and TRBJ1-2, the full variable domain reads DSGVTQTPKHLITATGQRVTLRCSPRSGDLSVYWYQQSLDQGLQFLIQYYNGEERAKGNILERFSAQQFPDLHSELNLSSLELGDSALYFCASSQGGSGYTFGSGTRLTVV.

The chain has TRBV10-3 and TRBJ2-3; 11 bases align to TRBD2. The germline CDR1 and CDR2 sequences are ENHRY and SYGVKD. The CDR3 contains 14 residues. J lost 4 bases, V lost 7 bases, and 4 bases had no gene match. In nucleotides, the CDR3 is TGTGCCATCATTGATAGCGGGAGGGCAGATACGCAGTATTTT. Translation gives CAIIDSGRADTQYF.

The rearrangement joins TRBV7-9 to TRBJ2-1, with 13 bases matching TRBD2. The germline V gene has CDR1 SEHNR and CDR2 FQNEAQ (reference sequence). With 3 bases clipped from V and 2 bases from J, the junction kept 4 bases outside the gene matches. This CDR3 region has 17 residues. The CDR3 region has the DNA TGTGCCAGCAGCTTTGATACTAGCGGGAGGGCCTACAATGAGCAGTTCTTC. The encoded protein is CASSFDTSGRAYNEQFF.

V and J are TRBV27 and TRBJ1-6; 8 positions match TRBD1. The CDR3 sequence is 17 residues long. V lost 0 bases, J lost 6 bases, and 7 bases stayed unmatched. CDR1 is MNHEY, CDR2 SMNVEV, per germline (reference sequence). CDR3 in DNA: TGTGCCAGCAGTTTATCGGCAGGGGGCTACGGTAATTCACCCCTCCACTTT. It translates to CASSLSAGGYGNSPLHF.

This chain connects TRBV19 to TRBJ1-1; 7 positions match TRBD1. Losses at the gene ends were 7 bases for V and 5 bases for J; bases not matched to a gene: 7. This CDR3 region has 13 residues. Germline V lookup: CDR1 LNHDA, CDR2 SQIVND (reference sequence). The CDR3 loop is CASTNDRETEAFF. The CDR3 DNA reads TGTGCCAGTACTAACGACAGGGAGACTGAAGCTTTCTTT.

The chain links TRBV5-1 to TRBJ2-5, with 8 bases fitting TRBD2. Germline V gives CDR1 SGHRS, CDR2 YFSETQ. With V trimmed by 0 bases and J by 2 bases, 6 bases remained unmatched. CDR3 length equals 16 residues. DNA for the CDR3: TGCGCCAGCAGCTTGGTAGTGGGCGGGGGGCAAGAGACCCAGTACTTC. Translation gives CASSLVVGGGQETQYF.

Here the CDR3 reads CASSPLDRSNTGELFF. The CDR3, as DNA: TGTGCCAGCTCACCTCTGGACAGGAGTAACACCGGGGAGCTGTTTTTT. The genes are TRBV18 and TRBJ2-2, with 7 bases lining up with TRBD1. The CDR3 runs to 16 residues. Unmatched junction bases numbered 6, after V lost 3 bases and J lost 2 bases. Germline V CDR1 and CDR2: KGHSH, LQKENI.

The J gene is TRBJ2-5, the V gene TRBV13; 11 nucleotides agree with TRBD2. Trimming cost V 6 bases and J 5 bases; bases outside gene matches: 5. Germline V gene lookup returns CDR1 PRHDT and CDR2 FYEKMQ (reference sequence). This CDR3 is built from 14 residues. The CDR3 is CASRIAGGRETQYF. CDR3 nucleotide sequence: TGTGCCAGCAGGATAGCGGGAGGGCGGGAGACCCAGTACTTC.

This clone appeared a few times. The chain couples TRBV27 to TRBJ2-2; TRBD1 matches at 9 bases. This CDR3 is 16 amino acids long. CDR1 and CDR2 (germline): MNHEY, SMNVEV (reference sequence). V was clipped by 3 bases and J by 6 bases; unmatched bases: 8. CDR3 sequence: CASSFGQGSLAGELFF. For the CDR3, the DNA is TGTGCCAGCAGTTTTGGACAGGGGTCCTTAGCCGGGGAGCTGTTTTTT.

V is TRBV18 and J is TRBJ1-5; 9 positions match TRBD1. V gave up 3 bases and J gave up 8 bases; unmatched junction bases: 8. Germline CDR1 reads KGHSH; CDR2 reads LQKENI. This CDR3 comprises 15 residues. The CDR3 loop is CASSPRQGGFEPQHF. DNA for the CDR3: TGTGCCAGCTCACCGCGACAGGGGGGATTTGAGCCCCAGCATTTT.

The V gene is TRBV10-2, the J gene TRBJ1-5, with unresolved D. The CDR3 covers 13 residues. Germline V gene sequence: CDR1 WSHSY, CDR2 SAAADI. Trimming cost V 0 bases and J 5 bases, with 5 bases left between them. The CDR3 region is CASSESGDQPQHF. CDR3 nucleotide sequence: TGCGCCAGCAGTGAGTCGGGAGATCAGCCCCAGCATTTT.

The chain is built from TRBV18 and TRBJ1-4; D call uncertain. V lost 2 bases and J lost 7, with 11 bases in between. This CDR3 contains 14 residues. Germline CDR1 reads KGHSH; CDR2 reads LQKENI. CDR3 coding DNA: TGTGCCAGCTCACCAAGAGGAATACGTGAAAAACTGTTTTTT. Amino acids: CASSPRGIREKLFF.